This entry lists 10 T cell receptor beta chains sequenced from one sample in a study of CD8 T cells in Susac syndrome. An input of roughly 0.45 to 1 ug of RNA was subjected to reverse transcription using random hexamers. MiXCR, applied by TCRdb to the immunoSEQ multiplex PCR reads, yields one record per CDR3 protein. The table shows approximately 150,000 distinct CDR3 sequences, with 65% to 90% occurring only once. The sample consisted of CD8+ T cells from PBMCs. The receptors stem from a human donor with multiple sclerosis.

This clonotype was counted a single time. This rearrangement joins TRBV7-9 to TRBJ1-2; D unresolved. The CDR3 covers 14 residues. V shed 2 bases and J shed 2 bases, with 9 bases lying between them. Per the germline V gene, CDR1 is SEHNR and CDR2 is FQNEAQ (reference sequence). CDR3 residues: CASSLSSINYGYTF. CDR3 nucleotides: TGTGCCAGCAGCTTAAGCAGTATAAACTATGGCTACACCTTC.

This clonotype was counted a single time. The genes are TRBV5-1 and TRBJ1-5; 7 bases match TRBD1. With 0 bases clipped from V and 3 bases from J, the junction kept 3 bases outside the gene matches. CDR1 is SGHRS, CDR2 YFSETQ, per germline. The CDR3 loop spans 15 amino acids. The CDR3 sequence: CASSLGGQYNQPQHF. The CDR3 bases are TGCGCCAGCAGCTTGGGGGGACAGTACAATCAGCCCCAGCATTTT.

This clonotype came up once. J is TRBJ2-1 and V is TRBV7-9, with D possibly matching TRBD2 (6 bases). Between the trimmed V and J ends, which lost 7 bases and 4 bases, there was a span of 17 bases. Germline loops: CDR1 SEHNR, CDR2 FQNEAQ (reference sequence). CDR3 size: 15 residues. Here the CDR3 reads CASIEAGGFYNEQFF. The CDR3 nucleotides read TGTGCCAGCATAGAAGCGGGCGGGTTTTACAATGAGCAGTTCTTC.

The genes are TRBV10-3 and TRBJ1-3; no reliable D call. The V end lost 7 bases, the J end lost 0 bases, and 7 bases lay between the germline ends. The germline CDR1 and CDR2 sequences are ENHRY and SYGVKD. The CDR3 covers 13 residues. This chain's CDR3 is CAITSHSGNTIYF. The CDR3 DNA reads TGTGCCATCACGAGCCACTCTGGAAACACCATATATTTT.

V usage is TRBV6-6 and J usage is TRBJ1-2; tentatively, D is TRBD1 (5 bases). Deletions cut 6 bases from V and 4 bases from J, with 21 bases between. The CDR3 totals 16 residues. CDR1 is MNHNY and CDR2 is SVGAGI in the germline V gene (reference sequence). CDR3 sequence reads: CASRDITTATAYGYTF. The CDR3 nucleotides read TGTGCCAGCAGAGATATAACGACAGCAACTGCCTATGGCTACACCTTC.

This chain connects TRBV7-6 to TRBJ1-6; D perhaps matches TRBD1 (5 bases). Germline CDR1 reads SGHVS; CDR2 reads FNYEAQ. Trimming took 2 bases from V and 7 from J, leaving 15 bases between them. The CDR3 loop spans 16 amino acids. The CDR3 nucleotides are TGTGCCAGCAGCTTATCCTTAGGGACGAGGAATTCACCCCTCCACTTT. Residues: CASSLSLGTRNSPLHF.

CDR3 sequence reads: CASSLGRGGLSTEAFF. CDR3 sequence (DNA): TGCGCCAGCAGCCTCGGAAGAGGTGGCTTAAGCACTGAAGCTTTCTTT. The rearrangement links TRBV4-3 to TRBJ1-1; no firm D call. This CDR3 is 16 amino acids long. The V end was cut by 4 bases, the J end by 4 bases, with 19 bases between. Per the germline V gene, CDR1 is LGHNA and CDR2 is YSLEER.

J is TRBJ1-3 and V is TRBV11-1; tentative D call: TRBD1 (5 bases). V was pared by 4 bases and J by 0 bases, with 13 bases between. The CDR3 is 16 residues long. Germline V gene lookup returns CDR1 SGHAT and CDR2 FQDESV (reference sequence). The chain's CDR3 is CASSYWGDSSGNTIYF. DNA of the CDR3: TGTGCCAGCAGCTACTGGGGCGACTCCTCTGGAAACACCATATATTTT.

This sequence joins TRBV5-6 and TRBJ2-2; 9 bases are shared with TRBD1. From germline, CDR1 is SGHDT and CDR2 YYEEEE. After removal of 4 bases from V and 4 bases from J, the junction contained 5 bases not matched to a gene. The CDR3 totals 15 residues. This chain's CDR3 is CASSPGTGFTGELFF. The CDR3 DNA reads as TGTGCCAGCAGCCCCGGGACAGGGTTCACCGGGGAGCTGTTTTTT.

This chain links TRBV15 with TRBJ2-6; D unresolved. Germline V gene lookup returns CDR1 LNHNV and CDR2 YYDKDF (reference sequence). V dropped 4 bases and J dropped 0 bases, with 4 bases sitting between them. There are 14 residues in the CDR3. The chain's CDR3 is CATSKDSGANVLTF. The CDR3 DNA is TGTGCCACCAGCAAGGACTCTGGGGCCAACGTCCTGACTTTC. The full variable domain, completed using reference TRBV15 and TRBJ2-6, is DAMVIQNPRYQVTQFGKPVTLSCSQTLNHNVMYWYQQKSSQAPKLLFHYYDKDFNNEADTPDNFQSRRPNTSFCFLDIRSPGLGDTAMYLCATSKDSGANVLTFGAGSRLTVL.